This T cell receptor beta chain derives from a study of CD8 T cells in ankylosing spondylitis. Study observations and caveats: With a CD8+ phenotype, disease-linked clones were relatively rare in peripheral blood. Ankylosing spondylitis blood seemed to carry a telltale TCR beta motif made of roughly 8 highly homologous variants.

This clonotype appeared a few times. The antigen is undetermined. Libraries of TCR beta came from quantitative 5'-RACE with molecular barcodes. TCRdb analysed the 5' RACE reads with MiXCR anew, one entry per CDR3 protein. The profile covers approximately 140,000 distinct CDR3 sequences, with about 15% appearing a single time and 25% to 40% taken by the ten largest. The TCR sequence derives from a male donor with ankylosing spondylitis. The sample consisted of blood, either unsorted or a sorted T cell fraction (not recorded which).

For the CDR3, the DNA is TGTGCCAGCAGCCTCCATCCAGGGGATGGCTACACCTTC. This sequence encodes CASSLHPGDGYTF. This sequence joins TRBV3-1 and TRBJ1-2; D may be TRBD1 (6 bases). The CDR3 extends over 13 amino acids. The V and J ends lost 4 bases and 6 bases respectively, with 12 bases between them. Germline V lookup: CDR1 LGHDT, CDR2 YNNKEL (reference sequence). The variable domain in full, completed from reference TRBV3-1 and TRBJ1-2, reads DTAVSQTPKYLVTQMGNDKSIKCEQNLGHDTMYWYKQDSKKFLKIMFSYNNKELIINETVPNRFSPKSPDKAHLNLHINSLELGDSAVYFCASSLHPGDGYTFGSGTRLTVV.